This T cell receptor beta chain was captured in a study of control samples from healthy donors and cancer patients. This clone came up a few times. TCRdb's copy holds only in-frame clones and misses some; the assay was immunoSEQ multiplex PCR. The data contain 120,000 to 150,000 clones, 85% to 95% of them singletons. V trimming: 6 bases; J trimming: 6 bases; junction bases outside the gene matches: 5. Germline V gives CDR1 SEHNR, CDR2 FQNEAQ (reference sequence). This CDR3 contains 14 residues. Sequenced: blood. The sequence was collected from a man aged 35 to 55 in good health. This rearrangement joins TRBV7-9 to TRBJ2-1, with TRBD2 identical over 10 bases. DNA of the CDR3: TGTGCCAGCAGTTTCAGCGGGAGGGCCAATGAGCAGTTCTTC. Its translation is CASSFSGRANEQFF.